This is a list of T cell receptor beta chains from one sample in a study of blood T cell repertoires in COVID-19. Some clones are missing from TCRdb's copy, which holds only in-frame ones; the method was immunoSEQ multiplex PCR. The sample has hundreds of thousands of clones; 70% to 90% are singletons. The sample comprised peripheral blood. All receptors derive from a man older than 75 with acute or convalescent COVID-19. CDR3s include the opening cysteine and the closing phenylalanine or tryptophan. Fields, in order: clone size, V gene, D gene, J gene, CDR3 DNA, CDR3 protein. The D gene is left open where the match is weak. Only part of the rows carry a size: once, few, many, or a class if the clone is expanded.

size: .; V: TRBV9; D: TRBD2; J: TRBJ2-1; DNA: TGTGCCAGCAGCGTCCCTCAGACTAGCGAACTCCCCTACAATGAGCAGTTCTTC; CDR3: CASSVPQTSELPYNEQFF
size: .; V: TRBV7-8; D: TRBD1; J: TRBJ1-5; DNA: TGTGCCAGCAGCTCAAGAGACGACAGGGGACAGCCCCAGCATTTT; CDR3: CASSSRDDRGQPQHF
size: .; V: TRBV10-3; D: .; J: TRBJ1-2; DNA: TGTGCCATCAGCGAATTCCAGGCCAACTATGGCTACACCTTC; CDR3: CAISEFQANYGYTF
size: .; V: TRBV6-5; D: TRBD1; J: TRBJ2-5; DNA: TGTGCCAGCAGTTTAACCGGGACAGGGGGCTTGGAGACCCAGTACTTC; CDR3: CASSLTGTGGLETQYF
size: .; V: TRBV7-3; D: .; J: TRBJ2-1; DNA: TGTGCCAGCAGCACAGCGGGTAGCTCCTACAATGAGCAGTTCTTC; CDR3: CASSTAGSSYNEQFF
size: .; V: TRBV29-1; D: TRBD1; J: TRBJ1-5; DNA: TGCAGCGTTACAGGGGAAAGGAATCAGCCCCAGCATTTT; CDR3: CSVTGERNQPQHF
size: .; V: TRBV19; D: TRBD1; J: TRBJ1-3; DNA: TGTGCCAGTAGCTCAGGGGGAACTGGAAACACCATATATTTT; CDR3: CASSSGGTGNTIYF
size: .; V: TRBV7-3; D: TRBD2; J: TRBJ2-3; DNA: TGTGCCAGCAGCTTAACCCCTAGCGGGAGCGTTGATACGCAGTATTTT; CDR3: CASSLTPSGSVDTQYF
size: .; V: TRBV28; D: .; J: TRBJ1-6; DNA: TGTGCCAGCAGTTTAGCGGGGGTCTATAATTCACCCCTCCACTTT; CDR3: CASSLAGVYNSPLHF
size: .; V: TRBV11-3; D: .; J: TRBJ2-1; DNA: TGTGCCAGCAGCCCAGGACAGAATGAGCAGTTCTTC; CDR3: CASSPGQNEQFF
size: .; V: TRBV4-3; D: .; J: TRBJ1-6; DNA: TGCGCCAGCAGCCACAACCGGGACACAACGGCTTCACCCCTCCACTTT; CDR3: CASSHNRDTTASPLHF
size: .; V: TRBV6-2/TRBV6-3; D: TRBD1; J: TRBJ2-7; DNA: TGTGCCAGCAGTCCCTGGGACAGGGCTCCCGGGTACGAGCAGTACTTC; CDR3: CASSPWDRAPGYEQYF
size: once; V: TRBV5-1; D: .; J: TRBJ2-4; DNA: TGCGCCAGCAGCTTGGGGTTAGATTTAGCCAAAAACATTCAGTACTTC; CDR3: CASSLGLDLAKNIQYF
size: .; V: TRBV19; D: TRBD1; J: TRBJ1-2; DNA: TGTGCCAGTAAGATTACGACAGGGCATGGCTACACCTTC; CDR3: CASKITTGHGYTF
size: .; V: TRBV4-2; D: TRBD2; J: TRBJ2-7; DNA: TGTGCCAGCAGCCAAGTTCTAGCGGGGGGATTCTACGAGCAGTACTTC; CDR3: CASSQVLAGGFYEQYF
size: .; V: TRBV15; D: .; J: TRBJ1-1; DNA: TGTGCCACCAGAAAAGATTTGAGCCTAGCCACTGAAGCTTTCTTT; CDR3: CATRKDLSLATEAFF
size: .; V: TRBV3-1/TRBV3-2; D: .; J: TRBJ2-1; DNA: TGTGCCAGCGCCCCCATCCAGGGAAGTGCCCACAATGAGCAGTTCTTC; CDR3: CASAPIQGSAHNEQFF
size: .; V: TRBV7-2; D: TRBD1; J: TRBJ2-3; DNA: TGTGCCAGCAGCTTGCAGACAGGGCGAAGAGATACGCAGTATTTT; CDR3: CASSLQTGRRDTQYF
size: .; V: TRBV5-1; D: TRBD2; J: TRBJ2-1; DNA: TGCGCCAGCAGCTTAACTAGCGGGAGTTCCTACAATGAGCAGTTCTTC; CDR3: CASSLTSGSSYNEQFF
size: .; V: TRBV7-2; D: .; J: TRBJ1-1; DNA: TGTGCCAGCAGCCAAATGAACACTGAAGCTTTCTTT; CDR3: CASSQMNTEAFF
size: .; V: TRBV28; D: .; J: TRBJ2-7; DNA: TGTGCCAGCAGTGCCCCGGTCCTGGACGAGCAGTACTTC; CDR3: CASSAPVLDEQYF
size: .; V: TRBV6-5; D: .; J: TRBJ1-4; DNA: TGTGCCAGCAGTTGGGACTTGAGGGGAAAACTGTTTTTT; CDR3: CASSWDLRGKLFF